Listed below are T cell receptor beta chains from one sample, sequenced in a study of Ad26.COV2.S vaccination and SARS-CoV-2 variants. The method was immunoSEQ multiplex PCR; TCRdb's version includes in-frame clones alone and lacks a portion of them. The sample has hundreds of thousands of clones, 88% seen once. Sample: peripheral blood, taken in a trial of Ad26.COV2.S vaccine versus placebo. All receptors derive from a person between 18 and 60 years old who received the Ad26.COV2.S COVID-19 vaccine or a placebo. The CDR3 runs from the conserved cysteine through the conserved F or W. Each record gives: D gene, V gene, clone size, J gene, CDR3 protein, CDR3 DNA. D genes are given only for firm matches. Only some rows state a clone size, as once, few, many or a class for expanded clones.

TRBD1	TRBV10-3	.	TRBJ1-6	CAISDPRTGKSPLHF	TGTGCCATCAGTGACCCAAGGACAGGGAAATCACCCCTCCACTTT
TRBD2	TRBV5-1	.	TRBJ2-5	CASSPGGTLQETQYF	TGCGCCAGCAGCCCCGGGGGGACGCTCCAAGAGACCCAGTACTTC
.	TRBV19	.	TRBJ1-1	CASSVRRTDTEAFF	TGTGCCAGTAGTGTCCGAAGGACAGACACTGAAGCTTTCTTT
TRBD1	TRBV6-2/TRBV6-3	.	TRBJ2-7	CASSWDSEQYF	TGTGCCAGCAGCTGGGACAGCGAGCAGTACTTC
.	TRBV28	.	TRBJ1-6	CASGRNSPLHF	TGTGCCAGCGGGCGTAATTCACCCCTCCACTTT
TRBD1	TRBV19	.	TRBJ1-4	CASSIAGGQAFEKLFF	TGTGCCAGTAGTATCGCCGGAGGACAGGCCTTTGAAAAACTGTTTTTT
.	TRBV5-5	few	TRBJ1-5	CASRTLADSNQPQHF	TGTGCCAGCAGAACCTTGGCGGATAGCAATCAGCCCCAGCATTTT
TRBD2	TRBV6-5	.	TRBJ2-1	CASSRTSGSGYEQFF	TGTGCCAGCAGTCGGACTAGCGGGAGTGGCTATGAGCAGTTCTTC
.	TRBV28	.	TRBJ2-7	CASSFVQAYEQYF	TGTGCCAGCAGTTTCGTACAGGCCTACGAGCAGTACTTC
TRBD1	TRBV27	few	TRBJ1-2	CASSGRGTGPFRDGYTF	TGTGCCAGCAGTGGACGCGGGACAGGACCTTTTAGAGATGGCTACACCTTC
.	TRBV27	few	TRBJ1-4	CASSLFGNTNEKLFF	TGTGCCAGCAGTTTATTCGGAAATACTAATGAAAAACTGTTTTTT
TRBD1	TRBV15	few	TRBJ1-5	CATSRPTGHGNQPQHF	TGTGCCACCAGCAGACCGACAGGGCACGGGAATCAGCCCCAGCATTTT
.	TRBV6-5	.	TRBJ2-2	CASSRLSTGELFF	TGTGCCAGCTCCCGACTTAGCACCGGGGAGCTGTTTTTT
.	TRBV29-1	once	TRBJ2-2	CSVDGPFGTGELFF	TGCAGCGTCGACGGGCCTTTCGGCACCGGGGAGCTGTTTTTT
TRBD1	TRBV19	once	TRBJ2-3	CASTTQGTGDTDTQYF	TGTGCCAGTACCACACAGGGAACAGGGGATACAGATACGCAGTATTTT
.	TRBV3-1/TRBV3-2	once	TRBJ1-1	CASSHRLMNTEAFF	TGTGCCAGCAGTCACAGGCTGATGAACACTGAAGCTTTCTTT
.	TRBV6-2/TRBV6-3	.	TRBJ2-4	CASSYSDLGLKNIQYF	TGTGCCAGCAGTTACTCTGACCTGGGCCTAAAAAACATTCAGTACTTC
.	TRBV19	.	TRBJ1-2	CASSLTVTPDGYTF	TGTGCCAGTAGCCTAACCGTAACGCCAGATGGCTACACCTTC
.	TRBV7-6	.	TRBJ1-4	CASSPTVYEKLFF	TGTGCCAGCAGCCCGACGGTTTATGAAAAACTGTTTTTT
.	TRBV5-1	.	TRBJ1-5	CASSGGDGNQPQHF	TGCGCCAGCAGTGGAGGGGACGGCAATCAGCCCCAGCATTTT
.	TRBV12-3/TRBV12-4	.	TRBJ1-5	CASRRQGDQPQHF	TGTGCCAGCAGACGGCAGGGAGATCAGCCCCAGCATTTT
.	TRBV11-2	.	TRBJ2-7	CASSLVRPYEQYF	TGTGCCAGCAGCTTAGTTCGGCCGTACGAGCAGTACTTC
.	TRBV27	.	TRBJ2-1	CASSLSMGEHNEQFF	TGTGCCAGCAGTTTATCGATGGGGGAACACAATGAGCAGTTCTTC
.	TRBV7-9	.	TRBJ1-5	CASSLEGQPQHF	TGTGCCAGCAGCTTAGAGGGGCAGCCCCAGCATTTT
.	TRBV9	once	TRBJ2-5	CASSVTGRETQYF	TGTGCCAGCAGCGTAACTGGCAGAGAGACCCAGTACTTC
.	TRBV7-9	.	TRBJ1-2	CASSSNRATNYGYTF	TGTGCCAGCAGCTCCAACAGGGCTACTAACTATGGCTACACCTTC
TRBD1	TRBV7-9	few	TRBJ1-5	CASSPKGTGFGQPQHF	TGTGCCAGCAGCCCCAAGGGGACAGGGTTCGGTCAGCCCCAGCATTTT
TRBD2	TRBV5-4	.	TRBJ2-7	CASSPRGGSHEQYF	TGTGCCAGCAGCCCCCGCGGCGGGAGCCACGAGCAGTACTTC
TRBD2	TRBV30	.	TRBJ2-3	CASIGRGSTDTQYF	TGTGCCTCGATCGGGCGGGGGAGCACAGATACGCAGTATTTT
.	TRBV6-4	.	TRBJ1-6	CASSDSGSPLHF	TGTGCCAGCAGTGACTCAGGATCACCCCTCCACTTT
.	TRBV12-3/TRBV12-4	.	TRBJ1-2	CASQSRRGDGYTF	TGTGCCAGCCAATCCCGGCGAGGGGATGGCTACACCTTC
.	TRBV7-6	.	TRBJ2-6	CASSLEAGSGANVLTF	TGTGCCAGCAGCTTAGAGGCGGGCTCTGGGGCCAACGTCCTGACTTTC
.	TRBV5-4	.	TRBJ1-5	CASSLSGSPTQHF	TGTGCCAGCAGCTTGTCAGGGTCCCCGACCCAGCATTTT
.	TRBV5-1	.	TRBJ1-2	CASSLDTNYGYTF	TGCGCCAGCAGCTTGGATACTAACTATGGCTACACCTTC
TRBD2	TRBV7-9	.	TRBJ2-7	CASSLALAGASYEQYF	TGTGCCAGCAGCTTAGCACTAGCGGGAGCTTCCTACGAGCAGTACTTC
TRBD1	TRBV7-6	few	TRBJ2-7	CASSPDRGYEQYF	TGTGCCAGCAGCCCGGACAGGGGTTACGAGCAGTACTTC
.	TRBV6-5	.	TRBJ2-2	CASSYSGDTGELFF	TGTGCCAGCAGTTACTCCGGGGACACCGGGGAGCTGTTTTTT
.	TRBV4-3	once	TRBJ2-1	CASSQMGFSLNEQFF	TGCGCCAGCAGCCAAATGGGCTTTTCCCTCAATGAGCAGTTCTTC
TRBD1	TRBV9	few	TRBJ2-7	CASSASGTGLYEQYF	TGTGCCAGCAGCGCCTCCGGGACAGGGCTCTACGAGCAGTACTTC
TRBD1	TRBV6-5	.	TRBJ2-7	CASSYGQGSYEQYF	TGTGCCAGCAGCTATGGACAGGGGTCCTACGAGCAGTACTTC
TRBD1	TRBV7-9	.	TRBJ2-7	CASIPVWTGESYEQYF	TGTGCCAGCATTCCGGTTTGGACAGGGGAATCCTACGAGCAGTACTTC
.	TRBV28	.	TRBJ1-1	CASSLEGGYYNTEAFF	TGTGCCAGCAGTTTAGAGGGGGGGTATTATAACACTGAAGCTTTCTTT